The sequence of this TCR beta chain was determined in a study of blood T cell repertoires in COVID-19. Study summary: Acute and convalescent COVID-19 samples came from the United States, Italy and Spain.

Original handling: Amplification of reference gene primers provided the estimated nucleated cell counts. Libraries were prepared by immunoSEQ multiplex PCR; TCRdb keeps only in-frame clonotypes and omits some of them. V and J calls and clone size follow that table, whereas D and trimming were derived from the DNA. The repertoire consists of around 140,000 clones, with 88% occurring once and the leading ten covering roughly 30%. The V and J ends lost 6 bases and 0 bases, in that order; junction bases with no gene match: 9. CDR1 and CDR2 (germline): LNHDA, SQIVND (reference sequence). The length of the CDR3 is 16 residues.

V gene TRBV19 combines with J gene TRBJ1-1; 8 bases fit TRBD1. The source is a human donor in a cohort sampled during active COVID-19. Sequenced input: peripheral blood. The CDR3 DNA reads as TGTGCCAGTAGGGTTCGGGGGGACAGGATGAACACTGAAGCTTTCTTT. Residues: CASRVRGDRMNTEAFF.